The T cell receptor (beta chain) under discussion was sequenced for a study of blood T cell repertoires in COVID-19 (dated by TCRdb to between 2020 and 2021). Regarding the research as a whole: Collaborator samples came from the United States, Italy and Spain and covered acute and convalescent phases of COVID-19. Where available, HLA class I and class II types were obtained from metadata supplied by the sample provider rather than from assay-based typing. The prospective study material was composed of cDNA or gDNA derived from T cells, B-cell-depleted T cells, or PBMCs. A de-identified subject ID, COVID-19 status, age in years and sex were almost always included in the sample metadata. The repertoires were made available in a free public database intended to serve as a resource for research on the immune response to SARS-CoV-2. Deeply sampled blood TCRbeta repertoires from subjects exposed to, actively infected with, or recovered from COVID-19 were included in the dataset. Samples were obtained from the ongoing ImmuneRACE study (first 160 participants) and from about 1,300 subjects provided by 6 global collaborators.

One collaborating source in Seattle enrolled patients during active infection and followed them longitudinally through the course of disease. Collaborating institutions collected whole blood in K2EDTA tubes following their own protocols. For TCRbeta analysis, collaborator samples were shipped as frozen whole blood, as isolated PBMCs, or as DNA extracted from either sample type. Broader findings and caveats from the paper: Clinical and demographic metadata were provided uncurated, with the amount varying by source and participant.

The immunoSEQ Assay, a bias-controlled multiplex PCR, was used to amplify TCRbeta CDR3 regions from genomic DNA. Per the original workflow: Within the assay, amplification of reference gene primers was used to estimate how many nucleated cells each sample contained. To quantify the absolute abundance of each unique TCRbeta CDR3 rearrangement, sequence reads were collapsed and filtered. Productive Simpson clonality was computed per sample as the square root of Simpson's diversity index over productive rearrangements. TCRdb took this table from immuneACCESS and kept in-frame rearrangements with V and J called. Such tables lack part of the clones; where checked against another copy, unresolved V genes explain under half of the gap, and the rest is unexplained. V and J calls and clone size follow that table, whereas D and trimming were derived from the DNA. The sample table lists about 80,000 clones, 65% to 90% of them with a count of one. Roughly 9.6% of the sample is held by the ten biggest clonotypes.

As to this clone: Which antigen it targets is not known. Base qualities are not recorded, but no much larger clone differs from it by a single base.

The receptor was isolated from a man aged 45-65 years with COVID-19, enrolled during active disease. The sample comprised peripheral blood.

The CDR3: CASSRTGGDADTQYF. The bases read TGTGCCAGCTCACGGACAGGGGGCGATGCAGATACGCAGTATTTT. Here the chain combines TRBV18 and TRBJ2-3; the junction holds 11 bases that match TRBD1. Inclusive of the bounding cysteine and phenylalanine, the CDR3 is 15 residues long. The entry retains the CDR3 DNA only, 45 bases that are in frame from base 1. The germline V and J ends show losses of 4 bases and 4 bases respectively, and no gene match explains 4 bases of the junction. Based on the germline V gene, the CDR1 and CDR2 sequences are KGHSH and LQKENI.